Sequencing of this T cell receptor (beta chain) was carried out in a study of T cell responses to AZD1222 COVID-19 vaccine. General observations from the study: Once two AZD1222 doses were given, Spike-specific TCR breadth and depth went up.

Turning to this clone: Antigen unknown.

The repertoire was sequenced with immunoSEQ multiplex PCR; TCRdb's copy has only in-frame clones and lacks some. This table holds 100,000 to 120,000 clones, 94% found once. Trimming took 4 bases from V and 2 from J, leaving 12 bases between them. Germline loops: CDR1 SGHTA, CDR2 FQGNSA. The CDR3 spans 15 residues. The receptor comes from an adult who received the AZD1222 COVID-19 vaccine. The sequenced sample was peripheral blood, obtained 28 days after the second AZD1222 dose. The chain combines TRBV7-2 with TRBJ1-5, with D perhaps matching TRBD1 (5 bases). The DNA of the CDR3 is TGTGCCAGCAGCTCCGACAGATGGGGCAATCAGCCCCAGCATTTT. The encoded protein is CASSSDRWGNQPQHF.